This T cell receptor beta chain was retrieved from a study of cytomegalovirus exposure and HLA in healthy donors. Looking at the study overall: Prior work identified around 100 million unique TCR beta sequences in some 180 million T cells.

CDR1 and CDR2 from the germline V gene are SGHTA and FQGNSA. V shed 5 bases and J shed 4 bases, with 6 bases lying between them. This CDR3 spans 12 amino acids. In the PCR, 60 Vbeta and 13 Jbeta primers were used. Assay used: immunoSEQ multiplex PCR; TCRdb lists only in-frame clones, some missing. The repertoire holds approximately 150,000 clones, with approximately 80% as singletons. Study observations and caveats: The presence/absence work took it that sequencing depth was about the same across donors.

With respect to this clone: Its antigen is unidentified.

This receptor was obtained from a male donor in good health and CMV-seronegative. The sequenced sample was PBMCs. The chain combines TRBV7-2 with TRBJ1-3; D unclear. The CDR3 sequence: CASSQIGNTIYF. CDR3 DNA: TGTGCCAGCAGCCAAATCGGAAACACCATATATTTT.